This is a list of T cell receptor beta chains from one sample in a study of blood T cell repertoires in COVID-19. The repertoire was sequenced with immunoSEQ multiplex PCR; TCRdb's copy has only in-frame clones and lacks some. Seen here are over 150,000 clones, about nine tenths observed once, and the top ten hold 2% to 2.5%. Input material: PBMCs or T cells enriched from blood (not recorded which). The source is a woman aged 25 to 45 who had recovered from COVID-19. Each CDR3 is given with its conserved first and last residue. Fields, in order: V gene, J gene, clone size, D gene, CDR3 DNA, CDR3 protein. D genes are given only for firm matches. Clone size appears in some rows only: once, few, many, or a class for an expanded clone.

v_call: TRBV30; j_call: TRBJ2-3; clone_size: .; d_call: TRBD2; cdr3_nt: TGTGCCTGGAGTGGCGGGGGGGGCACAGATACGCAGTATTTT; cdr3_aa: CAWSGGGGTDTQYF
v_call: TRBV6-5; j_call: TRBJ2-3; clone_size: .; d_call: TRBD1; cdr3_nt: TGTGCCAGCAGGCTACAGGGGGCGGATACGCAGTATTTT; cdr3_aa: CASRLQGADTQYF
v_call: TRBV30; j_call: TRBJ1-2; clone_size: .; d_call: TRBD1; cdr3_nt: TGTGCCTGGAGGAGCGGGACAGGGGGGGAAAACTATGGCTACACCTTC; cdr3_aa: CAWRSGTGGENYGYTF
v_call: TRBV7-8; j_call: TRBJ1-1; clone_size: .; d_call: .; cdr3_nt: TGTGCCAGCAGCTTAGGGACGGAGGGCGCTGAAGCTTTCTTT; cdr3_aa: CASSLGTEGAEAFF
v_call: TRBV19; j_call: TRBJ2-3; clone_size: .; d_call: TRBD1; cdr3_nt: TGTGCCAGTAGTATAAAGGGCCTGACAGGGGGCGCAGATACGCAGTATTTT; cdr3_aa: CASSIKGLTGGADTQYF
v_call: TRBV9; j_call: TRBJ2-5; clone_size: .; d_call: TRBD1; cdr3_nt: TGTGCCAGCAGCGTTCAAGACAGGGAAGGAGAGACCCAGTACTTC; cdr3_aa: CASSVQDREGETQYF
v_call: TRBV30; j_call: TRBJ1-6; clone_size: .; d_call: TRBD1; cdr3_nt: TGTGCCTGGAGTGTAGGGACAGCCAATTCACCCCTCCACTTT; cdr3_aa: CAWSVGTANSPLHF
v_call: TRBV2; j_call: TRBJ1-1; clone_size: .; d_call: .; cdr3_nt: TGTGCCAGCAAACCGGACAGTCGGGGACGGACTGAAGCTTTCTTT; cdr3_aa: CASKPDSRGRTEAFF
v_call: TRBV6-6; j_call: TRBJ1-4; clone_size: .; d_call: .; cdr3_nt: TGTGCCAGCGTACAGGCCTCAACTAATGAAAAACTGTTTTTT; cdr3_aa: CASVQASTNEKLFF
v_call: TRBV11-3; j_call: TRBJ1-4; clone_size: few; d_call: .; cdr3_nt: TGTGCCAGCAGCGCCTCAACCGGGTCCGAAGGAGAAAAACTGTTTTTT; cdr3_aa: CASSASTGSEGEKLFF
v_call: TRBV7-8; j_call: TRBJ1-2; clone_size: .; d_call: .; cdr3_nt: TGTGCCAGCAGCTTAGATCTGGGCTTCTATGGCTACACCTTC; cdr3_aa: CASSLDLGFYGYTF
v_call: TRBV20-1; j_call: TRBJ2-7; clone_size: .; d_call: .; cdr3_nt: TGCAGTGCTAGGACTAGCTACGAGCAGTACTTC; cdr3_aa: CSARTSYEQYF
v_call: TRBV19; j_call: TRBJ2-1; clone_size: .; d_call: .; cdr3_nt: TGTGCCAGTAGTATATCTCGGGAGACGTATAGCTCCTACAATGAGCAGTTCTTC; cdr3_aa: CASSISRETYSSYNEQFF
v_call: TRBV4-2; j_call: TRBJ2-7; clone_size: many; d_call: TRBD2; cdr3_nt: TGTGCCAGCAGCCAAGATGGGACTAGCGGCTCCTACGAGCAGTACTTC; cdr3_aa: CASSQDGTSGSYEQYF
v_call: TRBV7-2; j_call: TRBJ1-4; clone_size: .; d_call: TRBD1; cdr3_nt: TGTGCCAGCAGCTTGCCCGGGACAGGGGGCGAAAAACTGTTTTTT; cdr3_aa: CASSLPGTGGEKLFF
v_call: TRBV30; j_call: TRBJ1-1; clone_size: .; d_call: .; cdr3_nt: TGTGCCTGGACCCAACAGTTGAACACTGAAGCTTTCTTT; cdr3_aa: CAWTQQLNTEAFF
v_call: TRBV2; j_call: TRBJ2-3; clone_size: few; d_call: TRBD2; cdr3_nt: TGTGCCAGCAGTGAGGGACTAGCGGACACAGATACGCAGTATTTT; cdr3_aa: CASSEGLADTDTQYF
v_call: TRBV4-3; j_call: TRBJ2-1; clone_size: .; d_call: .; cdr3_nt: TGCGCCAGCAGCCAAGAACCGGGACTCGAGGGCAATGAGCAGTTCTTC; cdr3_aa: CASSQEPGLEGNEQFF
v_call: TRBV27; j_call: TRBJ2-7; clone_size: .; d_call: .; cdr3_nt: TGTGCCAGCAGTATAACAACAGGGATTAGGTTCGAGCAGTACTTC; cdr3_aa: CASSITTGIRFEQYF
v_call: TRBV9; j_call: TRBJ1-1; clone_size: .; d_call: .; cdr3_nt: TGTGCCAGCAGCGGCTTGTGGCAGGGCGACACTGAAGCTTTCTTT; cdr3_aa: CASSGLWQGDTEAFF
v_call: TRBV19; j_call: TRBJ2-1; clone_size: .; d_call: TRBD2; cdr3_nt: TGTGCCAGTAGTCTCGGTGAACTAGCGGCCTCCTACAATGAGCAGTTCTTC; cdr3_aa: CASSLGELAASYNEQFF
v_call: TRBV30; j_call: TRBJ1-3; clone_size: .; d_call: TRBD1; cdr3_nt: TGTGCCTGGAGTCCAGGGGGATCCGGAAACACCATATATTTT; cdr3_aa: CAWSPGGSGNTIYF
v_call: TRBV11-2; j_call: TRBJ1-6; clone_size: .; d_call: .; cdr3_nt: TGTGCCAGCAGCTCTCCCAGGTATAGGGGTAATTCACCCCTCCACTTT; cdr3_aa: CASSSPRYRGNSPLHF
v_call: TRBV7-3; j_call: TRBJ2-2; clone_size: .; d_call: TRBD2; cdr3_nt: TGTGCCAGCAGCCCCCTGGGACTAGCGGGAAGGAGGACCGGGGAGCTGTTTTTT; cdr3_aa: CASSPLGLAGRRTGELFF
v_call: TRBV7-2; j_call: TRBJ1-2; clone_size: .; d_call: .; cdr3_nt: TGTGCCAGCAGCGAGAACTATGGCTACACCTTC; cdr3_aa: CASSENYGYTF
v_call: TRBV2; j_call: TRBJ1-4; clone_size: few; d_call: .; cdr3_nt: TGTGCCAGCTCACAGGGTTCTGAAAAACTGTTTTTT; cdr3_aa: CASSQGSEKLFF
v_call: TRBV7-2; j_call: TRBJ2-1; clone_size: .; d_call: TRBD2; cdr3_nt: TGTGCCAGCAGCTTACTAGCGGGGGGTTACAATGAGCAGTTCTTC; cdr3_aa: CASSLLAGGYNEQFF
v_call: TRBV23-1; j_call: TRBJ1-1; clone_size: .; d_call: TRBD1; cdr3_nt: TGCGCCAGCAGTCAATCGAAGAGGACAGGATGCACTGAAGCTTTCTTT; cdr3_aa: CASSQSKRTGCTEAFF
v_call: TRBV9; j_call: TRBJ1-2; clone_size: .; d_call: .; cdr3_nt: TGTGCCAGCAGCGCTCAGGGGATAGGCTATGGCTACACCTTC; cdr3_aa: CASSAQGIGYGYTF
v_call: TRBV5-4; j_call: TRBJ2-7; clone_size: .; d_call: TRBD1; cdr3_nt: TGTGCCAGCAGCGCGCGGGACAGGGACTCCTCCTACGAGCAGTACTTC; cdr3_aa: CASSARDRDSSYEQYF
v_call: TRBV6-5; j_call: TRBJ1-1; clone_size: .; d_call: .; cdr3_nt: TGTGCCAGCAGAGGGGGGGGGACACATAACACTGAAGCTTTCTTT; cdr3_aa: CASRGGGTHNTEAFF
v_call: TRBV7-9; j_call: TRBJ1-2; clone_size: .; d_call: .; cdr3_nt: TGTGCCAGCAGATATGCGGAGGGCGAAAGTAACTATGGCTACACCTTC; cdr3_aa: CASRYAEGESNYGYTF
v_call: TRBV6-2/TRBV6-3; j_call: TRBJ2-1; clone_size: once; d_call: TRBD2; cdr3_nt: TGTGCCAGCAGTTACTATCCATCCGGGACTAGCGGGAGCAATGAGCAGTTCTTC; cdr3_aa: CASSYYPSGTSGSNEQFF
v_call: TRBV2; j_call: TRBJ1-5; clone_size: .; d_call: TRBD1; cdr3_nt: TGTGCCAGCAGTGACCTGGGGACAGTTGACAATCAGCCCCAGCATTTT; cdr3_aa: CASSDLGTVDNQPQHF
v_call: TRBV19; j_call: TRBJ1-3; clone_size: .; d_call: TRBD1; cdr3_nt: TGTGCCAGCCGGACACACAGGGGCGCTGGGACCCTCTCTGGAAACACCATATATTTT; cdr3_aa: CASRTHRGAGTLSGNTIYF
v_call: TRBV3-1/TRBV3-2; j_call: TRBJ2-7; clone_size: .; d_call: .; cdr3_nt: TGTGCCAGCAGCCAAGGGGCAGGACACTCCTACGAGCAGTACTTC; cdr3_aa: CASSQGAGHSYEQYF
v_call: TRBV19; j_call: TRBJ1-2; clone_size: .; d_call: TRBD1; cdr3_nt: TGTGCCAGTAGTATTGTGACAGGGGGCGTCGATGGCTACACCTTC; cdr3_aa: CASSIVTGGVDGYTF
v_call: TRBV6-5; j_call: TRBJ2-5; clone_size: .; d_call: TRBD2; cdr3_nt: TGTGCCAGCGCAGGGGGACTAGCGGGGCGGGAGACCCAGTACTTC; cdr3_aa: CASAGGLAGRETQYF
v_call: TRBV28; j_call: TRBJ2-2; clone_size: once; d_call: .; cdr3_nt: TGTGCCAGCAGTTTGGTAATGGGGGGCACCGGGGAGCTGTTTTTT; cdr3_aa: CASSLVMGGTGELFF
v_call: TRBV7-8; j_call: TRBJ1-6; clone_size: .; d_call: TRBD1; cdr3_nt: TGTGCCAGCAGCTTAGGGGACAGTGAGAATTCACCCCTCCACTTT; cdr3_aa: CASSLGDSENSPLHF
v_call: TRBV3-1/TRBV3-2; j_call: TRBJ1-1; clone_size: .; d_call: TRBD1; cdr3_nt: TGTGCCAGCAGGATAGGGGGCCCGAACACTGAAGCTTTCTTT; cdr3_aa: CASRIGGPNTEAFF
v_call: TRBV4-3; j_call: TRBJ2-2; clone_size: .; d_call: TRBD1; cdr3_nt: TGCGCCAGCAGCCAGTCGACAGGGGCTTATACCGGGGAGCTGTTTTTT; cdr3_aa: CASSQSTGAYTGELFF
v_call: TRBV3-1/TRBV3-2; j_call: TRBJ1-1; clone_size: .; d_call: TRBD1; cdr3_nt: TGTGCCAGCAGCCAGGACAGGGGCTTCACTGAAGCTTTCTTT; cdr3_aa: CASSQDRGFTEAFF
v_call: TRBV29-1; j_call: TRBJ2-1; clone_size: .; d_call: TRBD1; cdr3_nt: TGCAGCGTTGTACAGGGGTCGGACGACCTGGATGAGCAGTTCTTC; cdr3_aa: CSVVQGSDDLDEQFF
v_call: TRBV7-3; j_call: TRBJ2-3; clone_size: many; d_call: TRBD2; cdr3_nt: TGTGCCAGCAGCCCAGAGCGGGGAGGCACAGATACGCAGTATTTT; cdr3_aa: CASSPERGGTDTQYF
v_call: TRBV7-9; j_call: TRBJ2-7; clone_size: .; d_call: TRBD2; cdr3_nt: TGTGCCAGCAGGCCCGGACTAGCGCGAGGCTACGAGCAGTACTTC; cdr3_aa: CASRPGLARGYEQYF
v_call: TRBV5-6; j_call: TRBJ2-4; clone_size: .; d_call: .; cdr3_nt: TGTGCCAGCAGCTTCTTGGCCAAAAACATTCAGTACTTC; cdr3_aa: CASSFLAKNIQYF
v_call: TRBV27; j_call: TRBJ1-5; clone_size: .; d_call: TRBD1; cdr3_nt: TGTGCCAGCAGTTCGGGGACAGGGGGAGGGTGGGGAATTGGCAATCAGCCCCAGCATTTT; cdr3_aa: CASSSGTGGGWGIGNQPQHF
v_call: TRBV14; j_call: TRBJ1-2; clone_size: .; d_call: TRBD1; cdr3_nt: TGTGCCAGCAGCCGGGACAGGGGGGACTATGGCTACACCTTC; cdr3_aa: CASSRDRGDYGYTF
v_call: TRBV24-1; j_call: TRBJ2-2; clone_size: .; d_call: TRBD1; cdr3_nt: TGTGCCACCAGACAGGGGGCATGGGGGGAGCTGTTTTTT; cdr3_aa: CATRQGAWGELFF
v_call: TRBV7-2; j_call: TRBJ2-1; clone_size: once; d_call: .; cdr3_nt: TGTGCCAGCAGCTTTCGCGGGGCCAACTACAATGAGCAGTTCTTC; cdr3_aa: CASSFRGANYNEQFF
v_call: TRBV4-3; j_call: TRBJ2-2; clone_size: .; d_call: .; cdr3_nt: TGCGCCAGCAGCCAAGAAGTTCGGGTTGAGACCGGGGAGCTGTTTTTT; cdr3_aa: CASSQEVRVETGELFF
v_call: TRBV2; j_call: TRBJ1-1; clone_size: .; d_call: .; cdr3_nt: TGTGCCAGCCATAAGTTACGGGAGAACACTGAAGCTTTCTTT; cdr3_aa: CASHKLRENTEAFF
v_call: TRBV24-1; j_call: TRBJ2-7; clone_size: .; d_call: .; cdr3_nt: TGTGCCACCAGTGAAGGGGCGGATTACGAGCAGTACTTC; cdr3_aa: CATSEGADYEQYF
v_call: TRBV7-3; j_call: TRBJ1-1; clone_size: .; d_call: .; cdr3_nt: TGTGCCAGCAGCCCACAGGGTTCGGACACTGAAGCTTTCTTT; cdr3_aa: CASSPQGSDTEAFF